The 10 T cell receptor beta chains listed next were all sequenced from one sample in a study of OX40 agonist ivuxolimab in advanced cancers. Generated by immunoSEQ multiplex PCR, the TCRdb table keeps only in-frame clones and is missing some. The table includes roughly 38,000 clones, approximately 86% detected once. The material sequenced was CD4+ or CD8+ T cells sorted from blood, taken in a trial of the OX40 agonist ivuxolimab. Receptor source: an adult with an advanced solid tumor such as melanoma, head and neck, liver or kidney cancer.

The chain recombines TRBV6-5 with TRBJ1-1; D not certain. Germline V CDR1 and CDR2: MNHEY, SVGAGI. Trimming removed 2 bases from V and 7 bases from J, with 5 bases in between. The CDR3 consists of 11 residues. The CDR3 region is CASSYVGEAFF. The CDR3, as DNA: TGTGCCAGCAGTTACGTGGGTGAAGCTTTCTTT.

V and J are TRBV6-5 and TRBJ1-2, with TRBD1 identical over 8 bases. The CDR3 length is 12 residues. Germline-derived CDR1 and CDR2 are MNHEY and SVGAGI. V lost 8 bases and J lost 7; bases outside the gene matches: 6. In nucleotides, the CDR3 is TGTGCCAGCCGTGCAGGGGGCGGTGGCTACACCTTC. Its protein is CASRAGGGGYTF.

V gene TRBV9 combines with J gene TRBJ2-2; TRBD1 matches at 10 bases. The CDR3 is made up of 15 amino acids. The V gene end was trimmed by 1 base and the J gene end by 4 bases; junction bases not matched to a gene: 1. CDR1 is SGDLS, CDR2 YYNGEE, per germline. The CDR3 DNA reads TGTGCCAGCAGCGTATGGACAGGGGGCACCGGGGAGCTGTTTTTT. Its translation is CASSVWTGGTGELFF.

This clone was detected only a few times. The chain recombines TRBV10-3 with TRBJ1-2; no definite D call. From germline, CDR1 is ENHRY and CDR2 SYGVKD. V lost 2 bases to trimming and J lost 8 bases, with 12 bases between them. The CDR3 sequence is 13 residues long. The CDR3 sequence: CAISEDTVGGYTF. Written as DNA, the CDR3 is TGTGCCATCAGTGAGGACACCGTGGGAGGCTACACCTTC.

The gene calls are TRBV16 and TRBJ1-1; D unclear. Per germline, CDR1 KGHSY and CDR2 FQNENV. This CDR3 has 17 amino acids. With 1 base removed from V and 0 bases from J, the gap between germline ends came to 15 bases. CDR3 amino acids: CASSQFWEVGVNTEAFF. DNA of the CDR3: TGTGCCAGCAGCCAATTCTGGGAGGTTGGCGTGAACACTGAAGCTTTCTTT.

The J gene is TRBJ1-6, the V gene TRBV11-2; D call uncertain. This CDR3 spans 14 amino acids. Germline CDR1 and CDR2: SGHAT and FQNNGV. V lost 3 bases and J 13 bases, leaving 16 bases between the germline ends. The CDR3 DNA follows: TGTGCCAGCAGCTTTACTACCCGCGGTGAGCCCCTCCACTTT. This gives the protein CASSFTTRGEPLHF.

The rearrangement links TRBV5-5 to TRBJ2-7; no clear D gene. Trimming shortened V by 5 bases and J by 2 bases, and 5 bases separated the two germline ends. CDR1 is SGHKS, CDR2 YYEKEE, per germline (reference sequence). This CDR3 has 11 residues. The CDR3 loop is CASSLAYEQYF. Here the CDR3 DNA reads TGTGCCAGCAGTTTAGCCTACGAGCAGTACTTC.

This chain links TRBV5-5 with TRBJ1-5; 7 positions agree with TRBD1. From germline, CDR1 is SGHKS and CDR2 YYEKEE (reference sequence). The CDR3 has 15 amino acids. The junction had 6 bases not matched to a gene; V was cut back by 3 bases and J by 3 bases. DNA of the CDR3: TGTGCCAGCAGCTCCGTGACAGGGATCAATCAGCCCCAGCATTTT. Translating gives CASSSVTGINQPQHF.

This sequence joins TRBV9 and TRBJ1-3; 7 bases fit TRBD1. Germline V CDR1 and CDR2: SGDLS, YYNGEE. The length of the CDR3 is 17 residues. V gave up 0 bases and J gave up 3 bases; unmatched junction bases: 9. The CDR3 DNA is TGTGCCAGCAGCGTAGCGGGACAGTTTCTTAGTGGAAACACCATATATTTT. Its protein is CASSVAGQFLSGNTIYF. Complete variable domain (other parts from reference TRBV9 and TRBJ1-3): DSGVTQTPKHLITATGQRVTLRCSPRSGDLSVYWYQQSLDQGLQFLIQYYNGEERAKGNILERFSAQQFPDLHSELNLSSLELGDSALYFCASSVAGQFLSGNTIYFGEGSWLTVV.

The chain couples TRBV4-3 to TRBJ2-7, with D perhaps TRBD1 (5 bases). This CDR3 has 16 amino acids. Germline loops: CDR1 LGHNA, CDR2 YSLEER. V shed 0 bases and J shed 4 bases, with 16 bases lying between them. CDR3 loop: CASSQDRAAKGYEQYF. The CDR3, as DNA: TGCGCCAGCAGCCAAGATCGGGCGGCTAAGGGGTACGAGCAGTACTTC.